This T cell receptor (beta chain) was retrieved from a study of radiotherapy plus CTLA-4 blockade in lung cancer. Turning to the study itself: In under 20% of patients, objective responses were seen; approximately 30% had disease control.

Study observations and caveats: Interferon-beta, together with early blood T cell clone dynamics, reportedly best predicted response. Radiotherapy was combined with ipilimumab, and tumor-derived TCR clones then expanded in blood.

The V gene end was trimmed by 6 bases and the J gene end by 0 bases; junction bases not matched to a gene: 2. The CDR3 runs 13 residues. The V gene's germline CDR1 is LGHNA and CDR2 YSLEER. Chemo-refractory metastatic non-small-cell lung cancer patients were treated with focal radiation plus CTLA-4 blockade with ipilimumab. Worth noting for this clone: No antigen is known for it.

Clones were sequenced by immunoSEQ multiplex PCR, and TCRdb holds only the in-frame ones, with some missing. The sample lists tens of thousands of clones, roughly 77% occurring once. The receptor was derived from a human donor with non-small cell lung cancer who had a complete response to radiotherapy plus ipilimumab. The J gene is TRBJ2-7, the V gene TRBV4-3; 7 nucleotides agree with TRBD1. The sample was peripheral blood, taken from a patient treated with radiotherapy plus ipilimumab. The CDR3, as DNA: TGCGCCAGCAGTCCAGGGGGCTCCTACGAGCAGTACTTC. Residues: CASSPGGSYEQYF.